A single sample gave rise to the 23 T cell receptor beta chains below, sequenced in a study of blood T cell repertoires in COVID-19. The protocol was immunoSEQ multiplex PCR, while the TCRdb copy is restricted to in-frame clones and leaves out a portion. The sample includes around 65,000 clones, 60% to 80% of them seen just once. The sample consisted of peripheral blood. These receptors all stem from a man aged 60-69 years with acute or convalescent COVID-19.

This chain joins TRBV6-2 or TRBV6-3 and TRBJ2-1; tentative D call: TRBD2 (6 bases). The CDR3 is 17 amino acids. Trimming stripped 1 base from V and 7 bases from J, with 20 bases between. From germline, CDR1 is MNHEY and CDR2 SVGEGT. CDR3 loop: CASSYFFGTGGRNEQFF. The CDR3 nucleotides read TGTGCCAGCAGTTACTTTTTTGGAACCGGGGGTAGGAATGAGCAGTTCTTC.

As DNA, the CDR3 is TGTGCCAGCAGTCGACAGCAAGAGACCCAGTACTTC. It is translated as CASSRQQETQYF. The chain is built from TRBV2 and TRBJ2-5; TRBD1 is a possible D gene (5 bases). The CDR3 totals 12 residues. Per the germline V gene, CDR1 is SNHLY and CDR2 is FYNNEI. V dropped 5 bases and J dropped 2 bases, with 6 bases sitting between them.

The genes are TRBV10-3 and TRBJ2-1, with D possibly being TRBD2 (6 bases). Germline loops: CDR1 ENHRY, CDR2 SYGVKD. Trimming shortened V by 0 bases and J by 8 bases, and 11 bases separated the two germline ends. This CDR3 is 14 amino acids long. The CDR3 DNA follows: TGTGCCATCAGTGAGTCCGGAGGGGTAGATGAGCAGTTCTTC. Translation gives CAISESGGVDEQFF.

The chain employs TRBV7-9 and TRBJ1-4; 9 nucleotides agree with TRBD1. J gave up 8 bases and V 4 bases, and 11 bases lay outside the gene matches. CDR1 is SEHNR and CDR2 is FQNEAQ in the germline V gene (reference sequence). This CDR3 comprises 16 residues. The CDR3 DNA reads as TGTGCCAGCAGCTCAAGAGCCGGGACAGGGAAAGAAAAACTGTTTTTT. It specifies CASSSRAGTGKEKLFF.

This chain links TRBV11-3 with TRBJ2-3; 10 bases align to TRBD2. Germline CDR1 and CDR2: SGHNT and YENEEA. This CDR3 has 14 amino acids. Unmatched junction bases numbered 1, after V lost 3 bases and J lost 4 bases. The CDR3 protein is CASSLGLASDTQYF. CDR3 DNA sequence: TGTGCCAGCAGCTTGGGACTAGCGTCAGATACGCAGTATTTT.

The chain uses TRBV11-2 and TRBJ2-1; 8 nucleotides line up with TRBD1. The ends lost 4 bases at V and 6 bases at J; junction bases unmatched: 5. Germline loops: CDR1 SGHAT, CDR2 FQNNGV. This CDR3 spans 14 amino acids. The DNA for the CDR3 is TGTGCCAGCAGCTCCAGGGGGCGATTCAATGAGCAGTTCTTC. This gives the protein CASSSRGRFNEQFF.

The rearrangement joins TRBV7-9 to TRBJ2-2; 8 bases map to TRBD1. Per the germline V gene, CDR1 is SEHNR and CDR2 is FQNEAQ (reference sequence). Trimming cost V 5 bases and J 3 bases; bases outside gene matches: 8. The CDR3 has 16 residues. In nucleotides, the CDR3 is TGTGCCAGCAGCAGAGACAGGGGACCTGACACCGGGGAGCTGTTTTTT. It translates to CASSRDRGPDTGELFF.

This chain connects TRBV27 to TRBJ1-3, with a weak D call TRBD1 (5 bases). The CDR3 runs 14 residues. Germline V gene sequence: CDR1 MNHEY, CDR2 SMNVEV (reference sequence). V shed 2 bases and J shed 4 bases, with 9 bases lying between them. CDR3 nucleotides: TGTGCCAGCAGTTTAGGGGGGACCGGAAACACCATATATTTT. Its protein is CASSLGGTGNTIYF.

The chain combines TRBV7-2 with TRBJ2-1; D perhaps matches TRBD1 (5 bases). Trimming stripped 8 bases from V and 3 bases from J, with 11 bases between. CDR3 length: 13 amino acids. Germline V gene lookup returns CDR1 SGHTA and CDR2 FQGNSA. The CDR3 sequence: CASSGQNYNEQFF. CDR3 DNA sequence: TGTGCCAGCTCAGGACAAAACTACAATGAGCAGTTCTTC.

The chain links TRBV6-1 to TRBJ1-2, with a tentative D call TRBD1 (6 bases). V lost 1 base, J lost 5 bases, and 8 bases lay in between. Germline V lookup: CDR1 MNHNS, CDR2 SASEGT. The CDR3 spans 13 residues. The CDR3 bases are TGTGCCAGCAGTGAAGTAGGGGGTTATGGCTACACCTTC. Its protein product is CASSEVGGYGYTF.

This chain links TRBV6-4 with TRBJ2-7; D is possibly TRBD1 (6 bases). The germline V gene encodes CDR1 MRHNA and CDR2 SNTAGT. Trimming stripped 7 bases from V and 6 bases from J, with 16 bases between. This CDR3 contains 13 residues. CDR3 sequence (DNA): TGTGCCAGCAATGGGGCGAAAGGGGGCGAGCAGTACTTC. This translates into CASNGAKGGEQYF.

This clone showed up just a few times. In the same sample, other DNA sequences code for this CDR3. This chain links TRBV2 with TRBJ1-5; D is possibly TRBD1 (5 bases). In germline, CDR1 is SNHLY, CDR2 FYNNEI. V was clipped by 6 bases and J by 4 bases, with 10 bases between them. The CDR3 has 13 residues. The CDR3 region is CASRRDSNQPQHF. The CDR3 DNA follows: TGTGCCAGCAGAAGAGACAGTAATCAGCCCCAGCATTTT.

The rearrangement links TRBV6-6 to TRBJ1-2; 9 bases fit TRBD1. There are 15 residues in the CDR3. Germline V CDR1 and CDR2: MNHNY, SVGAGI (reference sequence). Germline trimming cut 3 bases from V and 5 bases from J; bases unmatched to any gene: 7. The CDR3 loop reads CASSYWDREGYGYTF. The CDR3 DNA reads as TGTGCCAGCAGTTATTGGGACAGGGAGGGATATGGCTACACCTTC.

The V and J genes are TRBV5-5 and TRBJ1-2; D is unclear. Germline-derived CDR1 and CDR2 are SGHKS and YYEKEE (reference sequence). V gave up 4 bases and J gave up 7 bases, with 11 bases separating them. CDR3 size: 12 residues. The CDR3 DNA reads as TGTGCCAGCAGCCTCCGTTCGGGTGGCTACACCTTC. Amino acids: CASSLRSGGYTF. The full variable domain, in which reference TRBV5-5 and TRBJ1-2 provide the parts outside the CDR3, is DAGVTQSPTHLIKTRGQQVTLRCSPISGHKSVSWYQQVLGQGPQFIFQYYEKEERGRGNFPDRFSARQFPNYSSELNVNALLLGDSALYLCASSLRSGGYTFGSGTRLTVV.

This rearrangement joins TRBV7-2 to TRBJ1-4; perhaps TRBD1 as D (5 bases). The CDR3 is made up of 16 amino acids. CDR1 SGHTA and CDR2 FQGNSA come from the germline V gene. V lost 1 base to trimming and J lost 6 bases, with 15 bases between them. CDR3 DNA: TGTGCCAGCAGCTTAGTTGGTCAGCGGGGGGATGAAAAACTGTTTTTT. The encoded protein is CASSLVGQRGDEKLFF.

This clone appeared once. The gene calls are TRBV24-1 and TRBJ1-5; TRBD1 is a possible D gene (6 bases). The CDR3 contains 16 residues. The V end was cut by 4 bases, the J end by 6 bases, with 18 bases between. Looked up from germline, CDR1 is KGHDR and CDR2 is SFDVKD. CDR3 loop: CATSDPTQGSSQPQHF. In DNA form, the CDR3 reads TGTGCCACCAGTGACCCGACTCAGGGGAGTAGTCAGCCCCAGCATTTT.

This clone was detected only a few times. The chain couples TRBV6-5 to TRBJ1-1; possible D gene TRBD1, 6 bases. Germline V CDR1 and CDR2: MNHEY, SVGAGI. This CDR3 is 13 amino acids long. V lost 4 bases to trimming and J lost 5 bases, with 11 bases between them. CDR3 bases: TGTGCCAGCAGTTTAAAAACAGGGACTGAAGCTTTCTTT. This translates into CASSLKTGTEAFF.

The chain employs TRBV12-5 and TRBJ2-2, with 8 bases fitting TRBD2. The trim removed 6 bases at V and 3 bases at J, leaving 12 bases unmatched. This CDR3 has 17 amino acids. The germline gives CDR1 LGHNT, CDR2 FRNRAP. CDR3 sequence reads: CASGSSTSAGYTGELFF. The CDR3 DNA reads TGTGCTAGTGGATCTTCGACTAGCGCAGGATACACCGGGGAGCTGTTTTTT.

This clone was recorded once. J is TRBJ1-5 and V is TRBV14; no clear D. Germline V CDR1 and CDR2: SGHDN, FVKESK. Trimming took off 0 bases at V and 0 bases at J, with 9 bases between the two ends. This CDR3 has 16 amino acids. The CDR3 spells CASSQDQQYSNQPQHF. Written as DNA, the CDR3 is TGTGCCAGCAGCCAAGATCAACAGTATAGCAATCAGCCCCAGCATTTT.

The J gene is TRBJ2-1, the V gene TRBV4-1, with 10 nucleotides matching TRBD1. V shed 0 bases, J shed 10 bases, and the junction held 9 bases outside the gene matches. Germline loops: CDR1 MGHRA, CDR2 YSYEKL. This CDR3 has 16 residues. CDR3 coding DNA: TGCGCCAGCAGCCAAGAGGGGACAGGGGCTTATGGGGAGCAGTTCTTC. This sequence encodes CASSQEGTGAYGEQFF.

This chain connects TRBV11-2 to TRBJ2-7; D might be TRBD1 (6 bases). Per the germline V gene, CDR1 is SGHAT and CDR2 is FQNNGV. V gave up 6 bases and J gave up 3 bases, with 9 bases separating them. The CDR3 runs 12 residues. The CDR3 is CASSLDSYEQYF. The CDR3 DNA reads as TGTGCCAGCAGTTTGGACAGCTACGAGCAGTACTTC.

Comment on this clone: Sequence at one end of the junction differs from germline and may be a read error. This sequence joins TRBV7-8 and TRBJ1-4; 7 bases align to TRBD1. This CDR3 is 14 amino acids long. Looked up from germline, CDR1 is SGHVS and CDR2 is FQNEAQ. The CDR3 coding sequence is TGTGCCAGCACCTTATACAGGGGATATGAAAAACTGTTTTTT. Its translation is CASTLYRGYEKLFF.

V usage is TRBV5-1 and J usage is TRBJ2-6; TRBD1 agrees at 7 bases. Unmatched junction bases numbered 7, after V lost 4 bases and J lost 0 bases. Germline loops: CDR1 SGHRS, CDR2 YFSETQ. The CDR3 extends over 17 amino acids. CDR3 sequence (DNA): TGCGCCAGCAGCAGGACAGGACGACCCTCTGGGGCCAACGTCCTGACTTTC. Protein sequence: CASSRTGRPSGANVLTF.